This passage covers 23 T cell receptor beta chains from one sample sequenced in a study of breast tumors, draining lymph nodes, adjacent tissues. TCRdb re-called the multiplex PCR reads through MiXCR, storing one row per CDR3 protein. Here the sample spans about 63,000 distinct CDR3 sequences, approximately 57% being singletons. The sample taken for sequencing was breast tumor tissue. The receptors stem from a female donor with breast cancer. Some clones in this sample may be carry-over from other donors' samples.

V gene TRBV9 combines with J gene TRBJ1-4; the match to TRBD1 covers 10 bases. Germline-derived CDR1 and CDR2 are SGDLS and YYNGEE. The CDR3 loop spans 16 amino acids. V was pared by 2 bases and J by 14 bases, with 15 bases of the junction left unmatched. CDR3 in DNA: TGTGCCAGCAGCGTTTCCGGGACAGGGGCCCCCGGGGATCTGTTTTTT. Protein: CASSVSGTGAPGDLFF.

This clonotype was seen at least ten times. A much larger clone differs by one base, so this may be a read error. The CDR3 DNA reads as TGCAGTGCAAGCGGGGGGGCGTACAACACTGAGCAGTTCTTC. Translated: CSASGGAYNTEQFF. This sequence joins TRBV20-1 and TRBJ2-1, with TRBD2 matching over 10 bases. This CDR3 is 14 amino acids long. Looked up from germline, CDR1 is DFQATT and CDR2 is SNEGSKA (reference sequence). Germline trimming cut 6 bases from V and 9 bases from J; bases unmatched to any gene: 11.

In its sample, this clonotype was seen many times. This chain links TRBV7-2 with TRBJ2-1, with 13 bases lining up with TRBD2. The CDR3 is 14 residues long. CDR1 SGHTA and CDR2 FQGNSA come from the germline V gene. V lost 4 bases to trimming and J lost 16 bases; unmatched junction nucleotides: 10. CDR3 residues: CASSSGTSGTPQFF. The CDR3 nucleotides read TGTGCCAGCAGCTCCGGGACTAGCGGGACTCCCCAATTCTTC.

V and J are TRBV20-1 and TRBJ2-5; perhaps D is TRBD1 or TRBD2 (5 bases each). CDR3 length: 13 amino acids. V was shortened by 6 bases and J by 5 bases, with 16 bases between the two germline ends. CDR1 is DFQATT, CDR2 SNEGSKA, per germline (reference sequence). The DNA for the CDR3 is TGCAGTGCCCGCGCTCCGGGGCTTGAGACCCAGTACTTC. Translated, it gives CSARAPGLETQYF.

This clonotype was observed a handful of times. The rearrangement uses TRBV2 and TRBJ2-7, with a possible D match to TRBD1 (6 bases). V lost 6 bases, J lost 3 bases, and 9 bases lay in between. This CDR3 comprises 12 residues. Per the germline V gene, CDR1 is SNHLY and CDR2 is FYNNEI. As DNA, the CDR3 is TGTGCCAGCAGAGAACAGGGCTACGAGCAGTACTTC. It encodes CASREQGYEQYF.

The chain employs TRBV19 and TRBJ2-5, with TRBD1 matching 9 bases. The CDR3 is 14 residues long. Germline assignment: CDR1 LNHDA and CDR2 SQIVND (reference sequence). V was clipped by 7 bases and J by 7 bases; unmatched bases: 10. CDR3 sequence reads: CASKGTGNSGTQYF. The CDR3 DNA sequence: TGTGCCAGTAAGGGGACAGGGAATTCGGGGACCCAGTACTTC.

This clonotype was detected many times. The chain couples TRBV5-6 to TRBJ2-3; 7 bases are shared with TRBD2. The germline V gene has CDR1 SGHDT and CDR2 YYEEEE. The ends lost 2 bases at V and 0 bases at J; junction bases unmatched: 15. CDR3 length: 19 residues. The CDR3 region is CASSFYTGLFITSTDTQYF. CDR3 nucleotide sequence: TGTGCCAGCAGCTTTTACACGGGACTATTTATAACTAGCACAGATACGCAGTATTTT.

The chain has TRBV2 and TRBJ2-5; a possible D gene is TRBD1 (6 bases). Germline CDR1 SNHLY, CDR2 FYNNEI. There are 13 residues in the CDR3. V was shortened by 6 bases and J by 3 bases, with 11 bases between the two germline ends. Here the CDR3 DNA reads TGTGCCAGCAGCCTGGACAGTGAAGAGACCCAGTACTTC. Protein sequence: CASSLDSEETQYF.

This clonotype was observed many times. DNA of the CDR3: TGCGCCAGCAGCCACCAACCTCGAGCCAGCGGGAGGGAGGAGACCCAGTACTTC. This translates into CASSHQPRASGREETQYF. The chain combines TRBV5-1 with TRBJ2-5, with 10 bases that match TRBD2. V was clipped by 4 bases and J by 5 bases; unmatched bases: 17. Germline V gene lookup returns CDR1 SGHRS and CDR2 YFSETQ. The CDR3 is made up of 18 amino acids.

The genes are TRBV7-9 and TRBJ2-7; TRBD1 might be the D (5 bases). Trimming took off 3 bases at V and 3 bases at J, with 9 bases between the two ends. The germline V gene encodes CDR1 SEHNR and CDR2 FQNEAQ (reference sequence). The CDR3 contains 13 residues. This CDR3 is CASSFSTVYEQYF. DNA of the CDR3: TGTGCCAGCAGCTTTTCGACAGTCTACGAGCAGTACTTC.

This chain joins TRBV20-1 and TRBJ2-2; 11 nucleotides line up with TRBD1. The V and J ends lost 5 bases and 3 bases, in that order; junction bases with no gene match: 2. The CDR3 sequence is 14 residues long. The germline CDR1 and CDR2 sequences are DFQATT and SNEGSKA (reference sequence). CDR3 sequence: CSAGTGGYTGELFF. Written as DNA, the CDR3 is TGCAGTGCTGGGACAGGGGGATACACCGGGGAGCTGTTTTTT.

The chain has TRBV19 and TRBJ1-5; D is perhaps TRBD1 (6 bases). Germline CDR1 reads LNHDA; CDR2 reads SQIVND (reference sequence). The CDR3 runs 15 residues. V was shortened by 9 bases and J by 4 bases, with 19 bases between the two germline ends. This CDR3 reads CASRAYRDENQPQHF. The DNA of the CDR3 is TGTGCCAGCCGGGCTTACAGGGATGAGAATCAGCCCCAGCATTTT.

The V and J genes are TRBV4-1 and TRBJ2-5, with 7 bases aligning to TRBD1. V was pared by 0 bases and J by 2 bases, with 3 bases of the junction left unmatched. CDR1 and CDR2 (germline): MGHRA, YSYEKL. This CDR3 comprises 15 residues. CDR3 in DNA: TGCGCCAGCAGCCAAGAAGGGACAGAGCAAGAGACCCAGTACTTC. It yields the protein CASSQEGTEQETQYF.

The chain carries TRBV6-1 and TRBJ2-5, with 8 bases matching TRBD1. V lost 6 bases, J lost 5 bases, and 8 bases stayed unmatched. Germline assignment: CDR1 MNHNS and CDR2 SASEGT. This CDR3 contains 14 residues. CDR3: CASRTGTGWETQYF. CDR3 nucleotide sequence: TGTGCCAGCAGAACAGGGACAGGATGGGAGACCCAGTACTTC.

This chain connects TRBV7-8 to TRBJ1-6, with 7 bases matching TRBD1. V trimming: 1 base; J trimming: 10 bases; junction bases outside the gene matches: 4. This CDR3 is 14 amino acids long. Germline V CDR1 and CDR2: SGHVS, FQNEAQ. The chain's CDR3 is CASSLGQGQSPLHF. Written as DNA, the CDR3 is TGTGCCAGCAGCTTAGGGCAGGGACAGTCACCCCTCCACTTT.

The chain is built from TRBV7-2 and TRBJ2-7, with 13 bases fitting TRBD2. V trimming: 5 bases; J trimming: 4 bases; junction bases outside the gene matches: 5. The germline V gene encodes CDR1 SGHTA and CDR2 FQGNSA. The CDR3 consists of 15 residues. CDR3 sequence reads: CASSATSGRGYEQYF. In DNA form, the CDR3 reads TGTGCCAGCAGCGCAACTAGCGGGAGGGGATACGAGCAGTACTTC.

Concerning this clonotype: One end of the junction fails to match germline, which may point to a read error. CDR3 region: CATSRGGYAETQYF. The CDR3 region has the DNA TGCGCCACCAGCAGAGGTGGGTACGCAGAAACGCAGTATTTT. The chain recombines TRBV15 with TRBJ2-3; D remains ambiguous. CDR3 length equals 14 residues. Germline-derived CDR1 and CDR2 are LNHNV and YYDKDF (reference sequence).

On this clonotype: One end of the junction varies from germline; a read error may be responsible. V gene TRBV7-2 combines with J gene TRBJ2-5; possibly TRBD1 for D (6 bases). From germline, CDR1 is SGHTA and CDR2 FQGNSA. This CDR3 is built from 17 residues. The CDR3 loop is CASSLGLDRQLQEPQYF. In DNA, the CDR3 is TGTGCCAGCAGCTTGGGGTTGGACAGACAACTCCAAGAGCCCCAGTACTTC.

This clonotype was seen ten or more times. Being one base from a much bigger clone, this may be a read error. CDR3 sequence (DNA): TGCAGTGCTAGAGATCAAAAAGGGGGCCCCTATGGCTACACCTTC. Translation gives CSARDQKGGPYGYTF. The chain employs TRBV20-1 and TRBJ1-2, with TRBD1 matching 7 bases. Looked up from germline, CDR1 is DFQATT and CDR2 is SNEGSKA (reference sequence). V was pared by 0 bases and J by 4 bases, with 8 bases of the junction left unmatched. The CDR3 spans 15 residues.

This clonotype was observed many times. The rearrangement uses TRBV5-8 and TRBJ2-3; weak D call: TRBD1 (5 bases). Trimming removed 2 bases at V and 1 base at J, with 14 bases between. The CDR3 is 16 residues long. Germline CDR1 SGHTS, CDR2 YDEGEE. CDR3 DNA sequence: TGTGCCAGCAGCTTTAGGGGAAGGGTAGGCACAGATACGCAGTATTTT. Amino acids: CASSFRGRVGTDTQYF.

This clonotype was detected ten times or more. CDR3: CASSDVAGEHTDTQYF. In DNA form, the CDR3 reads TGCGCCAGCAGTGATGTAGCGGGGGAACACACAGATACGCAGTATTTT. This chain joins TRBV10-1 and TRBJ2-3, with TRBD2 matching over 9 bases. In germline, CDR1 is WNHNN, CDR2 SYGVQD (reference sequence). The CDR3 is 16 residues long. The V segment lost 3 bases and the J segment 2 bases; nucleotides outside the gene matches: 6.

This chain links TRBV5-4 with TRBJ2-7, with D perhaps TRBD2 (5 bases). The CDR3 covers 15 residues. Trimming took off 0 bases at V and 3 bases at J, with 13 bases between the two ends. Germline CDR1 is SGHNT and CDR2 is YYREEE (reference sequence). DNA for the CDR3: TGTGCCAGCAGCTTGGAATCTAGCCGGTACTACGAGCAGTACTTC. This gives the protein CASSLESSRYYEQYF.

The chain couples TRBV7-2 to TRBJ2-5; no reliable D call. The ends were cut back, 5 bases at V and 3 bases at J, with 13 bases in the middle. There are 14 residues in the CDR3. From germline, CDR1 is SGHTA and CDR2 FQGNSA. The CDR3 is CASSPGPTEETQYF. The CDR3 nucleotides are TGTGCCAGCAGCCCAGGACCAACGGAAGAGACCCAGTACTTC.